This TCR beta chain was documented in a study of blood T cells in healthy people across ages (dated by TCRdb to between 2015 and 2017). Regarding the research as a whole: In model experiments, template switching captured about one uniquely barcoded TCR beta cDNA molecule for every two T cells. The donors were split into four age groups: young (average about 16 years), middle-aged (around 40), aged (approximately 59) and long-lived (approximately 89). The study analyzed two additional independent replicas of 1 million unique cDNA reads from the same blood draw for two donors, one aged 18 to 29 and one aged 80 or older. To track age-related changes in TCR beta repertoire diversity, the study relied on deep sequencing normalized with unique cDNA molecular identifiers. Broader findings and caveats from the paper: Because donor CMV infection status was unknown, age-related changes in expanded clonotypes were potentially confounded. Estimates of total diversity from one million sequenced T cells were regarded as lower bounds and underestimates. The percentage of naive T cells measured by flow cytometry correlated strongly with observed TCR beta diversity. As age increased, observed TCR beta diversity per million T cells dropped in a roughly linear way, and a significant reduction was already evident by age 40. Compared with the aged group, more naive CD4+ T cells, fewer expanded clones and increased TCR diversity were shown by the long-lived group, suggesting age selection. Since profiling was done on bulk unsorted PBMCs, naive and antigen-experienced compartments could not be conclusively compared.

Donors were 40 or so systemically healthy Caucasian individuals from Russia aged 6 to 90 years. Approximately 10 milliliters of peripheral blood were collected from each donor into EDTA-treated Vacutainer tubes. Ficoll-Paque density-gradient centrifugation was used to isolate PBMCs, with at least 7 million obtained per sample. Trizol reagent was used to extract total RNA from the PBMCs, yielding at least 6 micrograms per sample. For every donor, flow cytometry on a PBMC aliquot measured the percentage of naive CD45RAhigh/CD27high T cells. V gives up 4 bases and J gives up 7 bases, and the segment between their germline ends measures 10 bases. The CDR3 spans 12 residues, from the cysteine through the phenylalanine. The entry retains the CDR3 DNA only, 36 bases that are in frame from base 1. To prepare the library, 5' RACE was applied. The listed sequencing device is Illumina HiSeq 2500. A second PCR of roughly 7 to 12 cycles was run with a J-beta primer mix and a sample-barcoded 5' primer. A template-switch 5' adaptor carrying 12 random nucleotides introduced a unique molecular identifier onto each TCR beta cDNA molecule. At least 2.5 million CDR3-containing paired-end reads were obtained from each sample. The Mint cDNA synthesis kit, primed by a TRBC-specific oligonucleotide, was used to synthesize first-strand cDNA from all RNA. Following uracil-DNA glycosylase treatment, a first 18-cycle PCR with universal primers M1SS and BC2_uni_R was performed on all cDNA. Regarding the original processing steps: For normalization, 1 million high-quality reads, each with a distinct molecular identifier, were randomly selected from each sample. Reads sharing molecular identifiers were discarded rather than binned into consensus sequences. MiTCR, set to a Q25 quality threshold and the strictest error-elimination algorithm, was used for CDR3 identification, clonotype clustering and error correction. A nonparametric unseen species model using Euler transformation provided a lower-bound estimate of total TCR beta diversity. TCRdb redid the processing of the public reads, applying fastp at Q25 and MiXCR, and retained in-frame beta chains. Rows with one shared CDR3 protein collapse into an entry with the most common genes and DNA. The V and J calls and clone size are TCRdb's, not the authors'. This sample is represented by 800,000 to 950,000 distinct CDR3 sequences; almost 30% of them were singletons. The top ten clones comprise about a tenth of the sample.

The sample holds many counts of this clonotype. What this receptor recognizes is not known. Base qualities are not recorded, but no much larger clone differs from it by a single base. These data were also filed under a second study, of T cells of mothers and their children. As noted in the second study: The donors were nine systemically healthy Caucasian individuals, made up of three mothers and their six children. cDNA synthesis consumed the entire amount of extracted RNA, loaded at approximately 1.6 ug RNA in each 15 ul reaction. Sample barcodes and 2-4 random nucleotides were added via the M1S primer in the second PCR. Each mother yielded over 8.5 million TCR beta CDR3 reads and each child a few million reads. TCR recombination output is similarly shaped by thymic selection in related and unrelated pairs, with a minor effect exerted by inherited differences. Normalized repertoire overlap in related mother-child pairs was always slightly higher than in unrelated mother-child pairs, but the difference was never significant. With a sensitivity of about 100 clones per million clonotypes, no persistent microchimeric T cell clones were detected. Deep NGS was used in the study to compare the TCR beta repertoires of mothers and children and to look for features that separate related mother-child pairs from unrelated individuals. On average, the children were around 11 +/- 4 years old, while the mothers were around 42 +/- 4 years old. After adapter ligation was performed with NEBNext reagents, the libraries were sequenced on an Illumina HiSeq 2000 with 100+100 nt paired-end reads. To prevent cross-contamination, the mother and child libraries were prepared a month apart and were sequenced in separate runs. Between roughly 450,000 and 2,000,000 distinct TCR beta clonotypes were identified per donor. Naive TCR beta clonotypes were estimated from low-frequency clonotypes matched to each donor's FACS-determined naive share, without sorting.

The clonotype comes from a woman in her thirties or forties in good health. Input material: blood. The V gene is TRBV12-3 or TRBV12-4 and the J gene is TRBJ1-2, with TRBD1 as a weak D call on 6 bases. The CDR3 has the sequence CASSSGASGYTF. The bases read TGTGCCAGCAGTTCAGGGGCGAGTGGCTACACCTTC.